What follows are 2 T cell receptor beta chains derived from one specimen sequenced in a study of tumor and adjacent non-tumor tissue in lung cancer. The library came from three nested PCR rounds adapted from ARM-PCR protocols. TCRdb called the multiplex PCR reads again in MiXCR, with one record for every CDR3 protein. The sample contains some 100,000 distinct CDR3 sequences, over 55% of which appear only once. No cell sorting was done before RNA was extracted from the tissue. This non-tumor lung sample came from over 3 cm beyond the tumor edge. The sample consisted of distant non-tumor lung tissue. The source of these receptors is a man younger than 45 with non-small cell lung cancer.

This chain links TRBV6-5 with TRBJ1-2; D is uncertain. This CDR3 has 14 residues. Germline CDR1 MNHEY, CDR2 SVGAGI. The CDR3 DNA follows: TGTGTCTGCAGTTACTCGGCGTCTAACTATGGCTACACCTTC. Amino acid sequence: CVCSYSASNYGYTF.

V is TRBV10-3 and J is TRBJ2-7; 7 positions agree with TRBD2. V gave up 7 bases and J gave up 4 bases; unmatched junction bases: 13. Germline-derived CDR1 and CDR2 are ENHRY and SYGVKD. The CDR3 totals 15 residues. The CDR3 sequence is CAIIAPRAGRYEQYF. CDR3 nucleotide sequence: TGTGCCATCATAGCCCCGCGAGCGGGGAGGTACGAGCAGTACTTC.